This record concerns one T cell receptor beta chain sequence. This clonotype has only a few counts. Its antigen is not yet known. Base quality data are lacking; no much larger clone is found one base away. The germline V gene encodes CDR1 LGHDT and CDR2 YNNKEL (reference sequence). The junction carries 16 bases between V and J, which are trimmed by 5 bases and 6 bases respectively. From cysteine to phenylalanine, the CDR3 is 14 amino acids long. CDR3 DNA is the only sequence kept; it has 42 bases, read in frame from the first base. The data were obtained in a study of blood T cells in healthy people across ages (dated by TCRdb to between 2014 and 2017). Looking at the study overall: In model experiments, template switching captured roughly one uniquely barcoded TCR beta cDNA molecule for every two T cells. To track age-related changes in TCR beta repertoire diversity, the study relied on deep sequencing normalized with unique cDNA molecular identifiers. Donors were grouped into four age groups: young (average 16 years), middle-aged (39), aged (around 66) and long-lived (approximately 78). To avoid experimental bias, donors of different ages were distributed randomly across sequencing lanes. Using the same blood draw, the study looked at two additional independent replicas of 1 million unique cDNA reads for two donors, one aged 18 to 30 and the other aged 80 or older. Study-level results and caveats: Total diversity estimates from one million sequenced T cells were considered lower bounds and underestimates. There was a strong correlation between observed TCR beta diversity and the percentage of naive T cells measured by flow cytometry. Since profiling was done on bulk unsorted PBMCs, naive and antigen-experienced compartments could not be conclusively compared. As age increased, observed TCR beta diversity per million T cells dropped in a roughly linear way, and a significant reduction was already evident by age 40. Because the CMV infection status of the donors was unknown, age-related changes in expanded clonotypes may potentially have been confounded. Compared with the aged group, more naive CD4+ T cells, fewer expanded clones and increased TCR diversity were shown by the long-lived group, suggesting age selection.

Donors were 35 to 40 systemically healthy Caucasian individuals from Russia aged roughly 6 to 100 years. Each donor gave about 9.2 milliliters of peripheral blood, drawn into EDTA-treated Vacutainer tubes. Ficoll-Paque density-gradient centrifugation was used to isolate PBMCs, with at least 7 million per sample. Total RNA, at least 6 micrograms per sample, was extracted from PBMCs with Trizol reagent. Naive CD45RAhigh/CD27high T cell percentages were measured by flow cytometry on a PBMC aliquot from every donor. The library was prepared using 5' RACE. Sequencing used an Illumina HiSeq 2500. A second PCR of roughly 7 to 12 cycles was run with a J-beta primer mix and a sample-barcoded 5' primer. A unique molecular identifier was introduced onto each TCR beta cDNA molecule by a template-switch 5' adaptor carrying 12 random nucleotides. Each sample yielded at least 3 million CDR3-containing paired-end reads. The Mint cDNA synthesis kit, primed by a TRBC-specific oligonucleotide, was used to synthesize first-strand cDNA from all RNA. After uracil-DNA glycosylase treatment, a first 18-cycle PCR used universal primers M1SS and BC2_uni_R on all cDNA. On the authors' methods: For normalization, 1 million high-quality reads, each with a distinct molecular identifier, were randomly selected from each sample. Instead of being binned into consensus sequences, reads that shared molecular identifiers were thrown out. MiTCR, set to a Q25 quality threshold and the strictest error-elimination algorithm, was used for CDR3 identification, clonotype clustering and error correction. A nonparametric unseen species model using Euler transformation provided a lower-bound estimate of total TCR beta diversity. Using fastp trimming at Q25 and MiXCR clonotype assembly, TCRdb reanalyzed the public sequencing data and kept in-frame beta chains. CDR3 protein duplicates are merged, each entry listing the most common genes and DNA. TCRdb's processing, not the authors', yielded these V and J calls. The sample yields roughly 1.7 million distinct CDR3 sequences; around 35% were counted once. The top ten clonotypes cover about 11% of the sample.

The clonotype comes from a woman under 40 in good health. Rearrangement joined TRBV3-1 to TRBJ1-2, with TRBD1 as a weak D call on 6 bases. Material: blood. The CDR3 in this case is CASSYAKGVDGYTF. The DNA sequence follows: TGTGCCAGCAGCTACGCGAAGGGGGTCGATGGCTACACCTTC.